This T cell receptor (beta chain) was profiled in a study of a mutant IDH1 vaccine in newly diagnosed glioma. Time point described: week 5, during vaccination. Topical imiquimod accompanied each vaccine dose, which consisted of 300 ug of mutant IDH1 20-mer peptide. Produced via immunoSEQ multiplex PCR; TCRdb's table is partial and in-frame only. The data show 25,000 to 35,000 clones, with about nine tenths seen just once and about 3.6% held by the top ten. The V and J ends lost 3 bases and 1 base respectively, with 5 bases between them. The CDR3 extends over 13 amino acids. CDR1 is SGHAT and CDR2 is FQNNGV in the germline V gene. About this clone itself: Antigen specificity is unknown.

The chain has TRBV11-2 and TRBJ2-3; no definite D call. This specimen was peripheral blood mononuclear cells (PBMCs), taken from a glioma patient whose treatment included an IDH1 peptide vaccine. The TCR comes from a woman aged 40 to 55 with glioma. Some clones in this sample may be carry-over from other donors' samples. The CDR3 reads CASSFPGTDTQYF. The CDR3 coding sequence is TGTGCCAGCAGCTTTCCGGGCACAGATACGCAGTATTTT.